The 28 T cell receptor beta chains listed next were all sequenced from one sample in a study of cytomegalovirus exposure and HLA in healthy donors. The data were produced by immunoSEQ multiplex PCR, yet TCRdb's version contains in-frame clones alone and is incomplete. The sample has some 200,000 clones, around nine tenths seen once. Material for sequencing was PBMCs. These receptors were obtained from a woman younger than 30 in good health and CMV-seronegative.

The DNA of the CDR3 is TGTGCCAGCAGCTACGGAGGGGTTGGCAATCAGCCCCAGCATTTT. Residues: CASSYGGVGNQPQHF. J is TRBJ1-5 and V is TRBV2; possibly TRBD1 for D (5 bases). Germline lookup yields CDR1 SNHLY and CDR2 FYNNEI. The CDR3 loop spans 15 amino acids. Trimming cost V 6 bases and J 2 bases, with 14 bases left between them. The full variable domain, with the rest looked up from reference TRBV2 and TRBJ1-5, is EPEVTQTPSHQVTQMGQEVILRCVPISNHLYFYWYRQILGQKVEFLVSFYNNEISEKSEIFDDQFSVERPDGSNFTLKIRSTKLEDSAMYFCASSYGGVGNQPQHFGDGTRLSIL.

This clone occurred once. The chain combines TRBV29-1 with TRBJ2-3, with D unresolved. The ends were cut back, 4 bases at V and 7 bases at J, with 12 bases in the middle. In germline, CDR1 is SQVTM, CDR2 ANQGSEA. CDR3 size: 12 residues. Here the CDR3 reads CSVVGDTHTQYF. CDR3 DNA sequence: TGCAGCGTTGTAGGTGACACCCATACGCAGTATTTT.

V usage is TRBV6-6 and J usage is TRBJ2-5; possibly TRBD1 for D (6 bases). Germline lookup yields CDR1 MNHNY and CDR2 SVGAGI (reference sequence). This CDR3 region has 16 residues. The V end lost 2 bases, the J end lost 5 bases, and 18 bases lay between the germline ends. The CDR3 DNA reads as TGTGCCAGCAGTTACAATTCTCAGGGGCAGTCGGAGACCCAGTACTTC. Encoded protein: CASSYNSQGQSETQYF.

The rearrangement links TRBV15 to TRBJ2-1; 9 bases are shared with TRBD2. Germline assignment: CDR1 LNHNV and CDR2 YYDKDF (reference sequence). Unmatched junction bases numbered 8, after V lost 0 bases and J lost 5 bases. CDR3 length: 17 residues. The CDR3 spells CATSRDSAGGSDNEQFF. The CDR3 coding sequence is TGTGCCACCAGCAGAGATTCAGCGGGAGGTTCCGACAATGAGCAGTTCTTC.

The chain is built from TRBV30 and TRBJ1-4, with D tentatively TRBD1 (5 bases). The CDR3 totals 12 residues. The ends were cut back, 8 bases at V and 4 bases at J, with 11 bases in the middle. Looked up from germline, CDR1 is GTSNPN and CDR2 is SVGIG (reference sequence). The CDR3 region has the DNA TGTGCCGTACAGGAAGATAATGAAAAACTGTTTTTT. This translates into CAVQEDNEKLFF. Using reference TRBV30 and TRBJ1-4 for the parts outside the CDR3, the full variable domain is SQTIHQWPATLVQPVGSPLSLECTVEGTSNPNLYWYRQAAGRGLQLLFYSVGIGQISSEVPQNLSASRPQDRQFILSSKKLLLSDSGFYLCAVQEDNEKLFFGSGTQLSVL.

DNA for the CDR3: TGTGCCAGCAGCGTAGGTACAGGGTTGAATCAGCCCCAGCATTTT. It translates to CASSVGTGLNQPQHF. The chain links TRBV9 to TRBJ1-5; weak D call: TRBD1 (6 bases). V was pared by 0 bases and J by 4 bases, with 11 bases between. The CDR3 loop spans 15 amino acids. CDR1 is SGDLS, CDR2 YYNGEE, per germline.

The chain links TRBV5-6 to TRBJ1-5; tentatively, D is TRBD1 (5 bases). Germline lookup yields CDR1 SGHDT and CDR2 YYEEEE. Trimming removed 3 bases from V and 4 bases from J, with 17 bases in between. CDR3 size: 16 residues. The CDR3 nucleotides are TGTGCCAGCAGCTCCGGAGAAACAGGAACTAATCAGCCCCAGCATTTT. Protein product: CASSSGETGTNQPQHF.

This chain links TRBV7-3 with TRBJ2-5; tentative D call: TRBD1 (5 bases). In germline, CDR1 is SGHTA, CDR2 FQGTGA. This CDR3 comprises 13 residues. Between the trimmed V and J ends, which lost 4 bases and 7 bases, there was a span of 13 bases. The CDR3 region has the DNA TGTGCCAGCAGCTCCTCAGGGTCGGGGACCCAGTACTTC. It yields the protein CASSSSGSGTQYF.

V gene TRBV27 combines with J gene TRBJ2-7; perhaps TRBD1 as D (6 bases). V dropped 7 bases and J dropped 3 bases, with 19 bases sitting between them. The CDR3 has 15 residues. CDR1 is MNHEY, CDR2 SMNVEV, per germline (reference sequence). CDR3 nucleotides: TGTGCCAGCACCCAAGGCCGGGACACCCACTACGAGCAGTACTTC. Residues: CASTQGRDTHYEQYF.

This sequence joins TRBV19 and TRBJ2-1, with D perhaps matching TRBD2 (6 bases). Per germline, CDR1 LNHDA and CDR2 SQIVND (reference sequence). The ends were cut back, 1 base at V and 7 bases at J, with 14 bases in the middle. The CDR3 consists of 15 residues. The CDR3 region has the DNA TGTGCCAGTAGTATAGCCCCCGGGAGCGGTAATGAGCAGTTCTTC. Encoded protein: CASSIAPGSGNEQFF.

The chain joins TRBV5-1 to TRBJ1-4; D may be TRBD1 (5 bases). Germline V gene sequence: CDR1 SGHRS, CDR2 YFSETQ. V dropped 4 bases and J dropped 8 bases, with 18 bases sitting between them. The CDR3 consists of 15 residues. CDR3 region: CASSPGGTRDEKLFF. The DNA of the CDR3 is TGCGCCAGCAGCCCTGGGGGGACTCGGGACGAAAAACTGTTTTTT.

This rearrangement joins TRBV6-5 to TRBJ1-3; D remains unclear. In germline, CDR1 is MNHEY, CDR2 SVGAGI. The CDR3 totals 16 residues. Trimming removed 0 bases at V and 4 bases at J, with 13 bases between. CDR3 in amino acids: CASSYSREASGNTIYF. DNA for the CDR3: TGTGCCAGCAGTTACTCGAGGGAGGCTTCGGGAAACACCATATATTTT.

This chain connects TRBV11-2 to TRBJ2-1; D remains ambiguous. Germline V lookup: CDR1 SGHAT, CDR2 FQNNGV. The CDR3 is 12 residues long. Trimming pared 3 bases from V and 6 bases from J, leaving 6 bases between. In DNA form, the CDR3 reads TGTGCCAGCAGCTTCCGTATCAATGAGCAGTTCTTC. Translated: CASSFRINEQFF.

CDR3 DNA: TGTGCCAGCGCGAGGGCGAATCAGCCCCAGCATTTT. Amino acids: CASARANQPQHF. The chain is built from TRBV6-5 and TRBJ1-5; no clear D. CDR3 size: 12 residues. The germline CDR1 and CDR2 sequences are MNHEY and SVGAGI. V was shortened by 8 bases and J by 4 bases, with 9 bases between the two germline ends.

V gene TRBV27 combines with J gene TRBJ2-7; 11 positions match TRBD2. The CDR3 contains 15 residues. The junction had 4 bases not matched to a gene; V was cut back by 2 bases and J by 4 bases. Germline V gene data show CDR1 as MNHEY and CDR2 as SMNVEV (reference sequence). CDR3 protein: CASSLTSGRGYEQYF. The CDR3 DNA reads TGTGCCAGCAGTTTAACTAGCGGGAGAGGTTACGAGCAGTACTTC.

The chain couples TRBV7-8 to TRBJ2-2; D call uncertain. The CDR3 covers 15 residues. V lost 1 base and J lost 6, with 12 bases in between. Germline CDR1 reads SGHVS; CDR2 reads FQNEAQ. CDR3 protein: CASSLGSGVPGELFF. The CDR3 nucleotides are TGTGCCAGCAGCTTAGGGAGTGGAGTTCCCGGGGAGCTGTTTTTT.

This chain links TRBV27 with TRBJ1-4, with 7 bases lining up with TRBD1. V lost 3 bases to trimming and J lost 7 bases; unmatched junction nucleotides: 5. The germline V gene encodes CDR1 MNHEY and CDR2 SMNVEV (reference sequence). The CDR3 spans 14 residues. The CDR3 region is CASSFGRGTEKLFF. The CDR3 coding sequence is TGTGCCAGCAGTTTCGGCAGGGGGACTGAAAAACTGTTTTTT.

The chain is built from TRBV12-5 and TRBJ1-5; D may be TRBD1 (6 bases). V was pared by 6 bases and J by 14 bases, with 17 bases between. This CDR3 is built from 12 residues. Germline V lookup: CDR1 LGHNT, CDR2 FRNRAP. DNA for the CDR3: TGTGCTAGTGGGGACCCGGGGACACGCGAGCATTTT. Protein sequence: CASGDPGTREHF.

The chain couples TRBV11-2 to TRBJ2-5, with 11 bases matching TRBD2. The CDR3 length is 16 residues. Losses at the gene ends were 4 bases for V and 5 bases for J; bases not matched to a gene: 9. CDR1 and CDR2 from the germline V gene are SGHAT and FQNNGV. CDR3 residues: CASSSGLAAVWETQYF. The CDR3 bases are TGTGCCAGCAGCTCGGGACTAGCGGCCGTCTGGGAGACCCAGTACTTC.

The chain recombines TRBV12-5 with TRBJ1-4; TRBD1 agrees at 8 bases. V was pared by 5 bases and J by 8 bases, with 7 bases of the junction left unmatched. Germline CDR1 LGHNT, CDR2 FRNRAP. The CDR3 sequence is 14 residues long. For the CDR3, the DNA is TGTGCTAGTGGTCTAGGACAGGGCTACGAAAAACTGTTTTTT. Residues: CASGLGQGYEKLFF. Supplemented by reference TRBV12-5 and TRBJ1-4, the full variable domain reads DARVTQTPRHKVTEMGQEVTMRCQPILGHNTVFWYRQTMMQGLELLAYFRNRAPLDDSGMPKDRFSAEMPDATLATLKIQPSEPRDSAVYFCASGLGQGYEKLFFGSGTQLSVL.

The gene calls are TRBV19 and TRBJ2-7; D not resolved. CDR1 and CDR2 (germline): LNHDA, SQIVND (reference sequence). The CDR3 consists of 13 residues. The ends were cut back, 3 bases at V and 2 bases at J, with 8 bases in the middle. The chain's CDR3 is CASSIGWAYEQYF. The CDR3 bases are TGTGCCAGTAGTATCGGGTGGGCCTACGAGCAGTACTTC.

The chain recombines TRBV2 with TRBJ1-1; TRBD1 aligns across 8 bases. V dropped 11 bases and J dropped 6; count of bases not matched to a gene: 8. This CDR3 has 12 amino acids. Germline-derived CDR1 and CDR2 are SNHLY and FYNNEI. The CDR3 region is CAAGQGTAEAFF. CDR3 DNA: TGTGCCGCAGGACAGGGTACCGCTGAAGCTTTCTTT.

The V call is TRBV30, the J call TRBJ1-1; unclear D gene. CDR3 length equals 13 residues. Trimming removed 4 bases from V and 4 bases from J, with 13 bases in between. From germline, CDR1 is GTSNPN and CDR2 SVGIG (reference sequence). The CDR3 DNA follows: TGTGCCTGGACCGCCCGGGTCCGCACTGAAGCTTTCTTT. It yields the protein CAWTARVRTEAFF.

CDR3 in DNA: TGCGCCAGCAGCTTTGCGGAGGCGGGGGATACGCAGTATTTT. Its translation: CASSFAEAGDTQYF. The rearrangement uses TRBV5-1 and TRBJ2-3, with a tentative D call TRBD2 (6 bases). CDR1 is SGHRS, CDR2 YFSETQ, per germline. V was clipped by 2 bases and J by 6 bases, with 13 bases between them. This CDR3 region has 14 residues.

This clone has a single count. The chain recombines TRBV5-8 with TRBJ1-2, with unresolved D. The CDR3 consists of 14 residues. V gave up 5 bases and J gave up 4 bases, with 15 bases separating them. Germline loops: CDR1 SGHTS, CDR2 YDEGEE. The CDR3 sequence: CASRDFGQRYGYTF. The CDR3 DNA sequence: TGTGCCAGCAGAGATTTTGGGCAACGCTATGGCTACACCTTC. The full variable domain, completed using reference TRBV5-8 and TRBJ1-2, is EAGVTQSPTHLIKTRGQQATLRCSPISGHTSVYWYQQALGLGLQFLLWYDEGEERNRGNFPPRFSGRQFPNYSSELNVNALELEDSALYLCASRDFGQRYGYTFGSGTRLTVV.

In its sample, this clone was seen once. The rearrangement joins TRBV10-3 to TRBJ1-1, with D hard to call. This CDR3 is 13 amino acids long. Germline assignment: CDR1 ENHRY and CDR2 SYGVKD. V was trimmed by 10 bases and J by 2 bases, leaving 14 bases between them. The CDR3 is CATEVSHNTEAFF. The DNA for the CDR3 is TGTGCCACCGAGGTCAGCCATAACACTGAAGCTTTCTTT.

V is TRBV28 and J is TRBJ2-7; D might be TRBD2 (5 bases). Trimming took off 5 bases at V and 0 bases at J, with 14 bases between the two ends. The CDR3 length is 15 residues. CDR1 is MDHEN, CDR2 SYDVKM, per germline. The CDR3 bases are TGTGCCAGCAGTCCCCTAGCAGTTAGCTCCTACGAGCAGTACTTC. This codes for CASSPLAVSSYEQYF.

As DNA, the CDR3 is TGCAGCGCCCCGGACAGGAACACTGAAGCTTTCTTT. Protein sequence: CSAPDRNTEAFF. J is TRBJ1-1 and V is TRBV29-1; tentatively, D is TRBD1 (6 bases). The germline V gene encodes CDR1 SQVTM and CDR2 ANQGSEA. The V gene lost 7 bases and the J gene lost 1 base, with 10 bases spanning the gap. This CDR3 region has 12 residues.